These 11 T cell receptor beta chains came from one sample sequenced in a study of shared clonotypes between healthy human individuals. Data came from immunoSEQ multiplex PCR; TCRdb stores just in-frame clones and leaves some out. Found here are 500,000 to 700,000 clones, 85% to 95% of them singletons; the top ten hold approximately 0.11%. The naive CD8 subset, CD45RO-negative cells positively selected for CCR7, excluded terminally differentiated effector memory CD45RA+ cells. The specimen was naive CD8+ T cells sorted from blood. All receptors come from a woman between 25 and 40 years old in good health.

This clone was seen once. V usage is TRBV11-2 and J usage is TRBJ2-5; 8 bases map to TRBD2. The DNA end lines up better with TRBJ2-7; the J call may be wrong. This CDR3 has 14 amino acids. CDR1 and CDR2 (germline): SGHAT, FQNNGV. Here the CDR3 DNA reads TGTGCCAGCCGCGCGAGCGGGAGTAGTTACGAGCAGTACTTC. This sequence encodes CASRASGSSYEQYF.

CDR3 DNA: TGCAGCGTTGACCCCACAGACGGATTGGGGACTGAAGCTTTCTTT. Amino acids: CSVDPTDGLGTEAFF. V usage is TRBV29-1 and J usage is TRBJ1-1, with D unclear. V lost 3 bases, J lost 5 bases, and 19 bases lay in between. The CDR3 has 15 residues. The germline V gene has CDR1 SQVTM and CDR2 ANQGSEA. The variable domain in full, with the rest retrieved from reference TRBV29-1 and TRBJ1-1, is SAVISQKPSRDICQRGTSLTIQCQVDSQVTMMFWYRQQPGQSLTLIATANQGSEATYESGFVIDKFPISRPNLTFSTLTVSNMSPEDSSIYLCSVDPTDGLGTEAFFGQGTRLTVV.

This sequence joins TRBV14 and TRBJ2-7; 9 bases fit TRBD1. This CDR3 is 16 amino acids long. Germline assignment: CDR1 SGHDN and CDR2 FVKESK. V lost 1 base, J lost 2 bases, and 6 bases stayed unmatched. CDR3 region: CASSQGWRDRAYEQYF. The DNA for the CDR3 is TGTGCCAGCAGCCAAGGGTGGCGGGACAGGGCCTACGAGCAGTACTTC.

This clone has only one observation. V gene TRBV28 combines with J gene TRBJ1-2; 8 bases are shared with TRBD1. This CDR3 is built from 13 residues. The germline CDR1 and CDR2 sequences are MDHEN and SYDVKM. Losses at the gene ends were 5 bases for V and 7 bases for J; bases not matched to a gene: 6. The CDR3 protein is CASSQQGDSGYTF. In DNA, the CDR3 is TGTGCCAGCAGTCAACAGGGGGATTCTGGCTACACCTTC.

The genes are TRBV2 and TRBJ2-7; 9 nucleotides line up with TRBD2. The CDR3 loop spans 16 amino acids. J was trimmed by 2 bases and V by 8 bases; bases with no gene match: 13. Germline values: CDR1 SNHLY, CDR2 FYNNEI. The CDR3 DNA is TGTGCCAGCCAAGGACTTCGGACTAGCGATACCTACGAGCAGTACTTC. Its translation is CASQGLRTSDTYEQYF. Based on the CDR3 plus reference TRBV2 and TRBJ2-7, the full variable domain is EPEVTQTPSHQVTQMGQEVILRCVPISNHLYFYWYRQILGQKVEFLVSFYNNEISEKSEIFDDQFSVERPDGSNFTLKIRSTKLEDSAMYFCASQGLRTSDTYEQYFGPGTRLTVT.

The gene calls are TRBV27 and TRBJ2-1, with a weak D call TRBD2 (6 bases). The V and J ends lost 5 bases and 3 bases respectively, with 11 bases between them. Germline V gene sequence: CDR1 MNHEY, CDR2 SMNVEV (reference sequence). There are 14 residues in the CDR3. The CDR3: CASSPGANYNEQFF. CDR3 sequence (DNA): TGTGCCAGCAGTCCGGGAGCCAACTACAATGAGCAGTTCTTC.

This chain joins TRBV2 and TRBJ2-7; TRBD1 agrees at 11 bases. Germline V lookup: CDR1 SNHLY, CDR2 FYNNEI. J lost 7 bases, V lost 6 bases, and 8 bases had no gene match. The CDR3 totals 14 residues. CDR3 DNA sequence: TGTGCCAGCAGCGAGGGACAGGGGGATAGTGAGCAGTACTTC. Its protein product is CASSEGQGDSEQYF.

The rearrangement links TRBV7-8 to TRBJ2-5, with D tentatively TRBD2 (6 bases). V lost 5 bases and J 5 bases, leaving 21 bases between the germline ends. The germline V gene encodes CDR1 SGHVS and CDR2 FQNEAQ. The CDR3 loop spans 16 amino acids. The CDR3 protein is CASSPRSHGSVETQYF. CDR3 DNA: TGTGCCAGCAGCCCCCGATCTCACGGGAGTGTCGAGACCCAGTACTTC.

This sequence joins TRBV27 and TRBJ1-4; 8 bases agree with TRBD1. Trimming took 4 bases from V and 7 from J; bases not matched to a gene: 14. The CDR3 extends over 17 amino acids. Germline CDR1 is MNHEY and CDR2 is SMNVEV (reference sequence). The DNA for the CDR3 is TGTGCCAGCAGTTCCCTAAGAGGCAGGGGGCCAGGTGAAAAACTGTTTTTT. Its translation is CASSSLRGRGPGEKLFF. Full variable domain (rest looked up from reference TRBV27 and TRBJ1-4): EAQVTQNPRYLITVTGKKLTVTCSQNMNHEYMSWYRQDPGLGLRQIYYSMNVEVTDKGDVPEGYKVSRKEKRNFPLILESPSPNQTSLYFCASSSLRGRGPGEKLFFGSGTQLSVL.

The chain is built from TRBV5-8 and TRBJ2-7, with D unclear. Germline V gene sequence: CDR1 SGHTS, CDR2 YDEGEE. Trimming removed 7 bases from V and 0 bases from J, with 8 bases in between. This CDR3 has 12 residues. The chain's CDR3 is CASGTDSYEQYF. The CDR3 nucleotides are TGTGCCAGCGGAACGGACTCCTACGAGCAGTACTTC.

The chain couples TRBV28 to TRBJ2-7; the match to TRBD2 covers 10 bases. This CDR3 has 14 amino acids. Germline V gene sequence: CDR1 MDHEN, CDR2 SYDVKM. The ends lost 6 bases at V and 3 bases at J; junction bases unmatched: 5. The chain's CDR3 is CASRNEREGYEQYF. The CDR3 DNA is TGTGCCAGCAGAAACGAGCGGGAGGGCTACGAGCAGTACTTC.